These T cell receptor beta chains were read from a single sample in a study of T cells in Graves' hyperthyroidism and ophthalmopathy. TCRdb ran MiXCR on the multiplex PCR reads and lists one entry per CDR3 protein. Here the sample spans hundreds of thousands of distinct CDR3 sequences, around 15% being singletons. Material: blood. These receptors were taken from a woman in her thirties with Graves' hyperthyroidism. CDR3s include the opening cysteine and the closing phenylalanine or tryptophan. The D gene is left open where the match is weak. Some rows have no size entry. The others give once, few or many, or a class for an expanded clone.

j_call clone_size cdr3_length v_call d_call cdr3_aa cdr3_nt
TRBJ2-1 - 15 TRBV19 - CASSIGGSTYNEQFF TGTGCCAGTAGTATAGGTGGTAGTACCTACAATGAGCAGTTCTTC
TRBJ2-5 - 14 TRBV9 - CASSTTSGWETQYF TGTGCCAGCAGCACCACCTCGGGGTGGGAGACCCAGTACTTC
TRBJ2-3 many 12 TRBV6-1 - CASRTRGDTQYF TGTGCCAGCAGAACCAGGGGAGATACGCAGTATTTT
TRBJ1-6 few 16 TRBV15 TRBD1 CATSSGQGVGNSPLHF TGTGCCACCAGCAGCGGACAGGGTGTTGGGAATTCACCCCTCCACTTT
TRBJ2-7 many 17 TRBV20-1 TRBD1 CSATTGTGSDVIYEQYF TGCAGTGCTACCACCGGGACAGGGTCCGATGTAATCTACGAGCAGTACTTC
TRBJ2-5 many 15 TRBV20-1 TRBD1 CSARDPAGGSETQYF TGCAGTGCTAGAGATCCCGCAGGGGGCTCAGAGACCCAGTACTTC
TRBJ2-7 many 15 TRBV7-8 TRBD1 CASSLGGQGPYEQYF TGTGCCAGCAGCTTAGGTGGACAGGGTCCCTACGAGCAGTACTTC
TRBJ2-3 - 16 TRBV24-1 - CATSDSLLDRSDTQYF TGTGCCACCAGTGACTCCCTCCTGGACCGGTCAGATACGCAGTATTTT
TRBJ2-2 few 12 TRBV27 - CASSLYGGELFF TGTGCCAGCAGTTTATACGGCGGGGAGCTGTTTTTT
TRBJ2-7 many 15 TRBV28 - CASSQGSRLAYEQYF TGTGCCAGCAGTCAGGGGTCCCGTTTGGCCTACGAGCAGTACTTC
TRBJ1-1 many 13 TRBV5-1 - CASSSGTNTEAFF TGCGCCAGCAGCTCCGGCACGAACACTGAAGCTTTCTTT
TRBJ1-1 many 14 TRBV28 - CASKGQQGSGEAFF TGTGCCAGCAAAGGCCAACAGGGTTCGGGTGAAGCTTTCTTT
TRBJ2-2 - 16 TRBV29-1 TRBD2 CSVGGLAGASTGELFF TGCAGCGTTGGGGGACTAGCGGGAGCAAGCACCGGGGAGCTGTTTTTT
TRBJ2-7 - 13 TRBV18 - CASSPAGAAEQYF TGTGCCAGCTCACCGGCCGGGGCGGCCGAGCAGTACTTC
TRBJ1-2 few 15 TRBV2 TRBD1 CASSPNRGANYGYTF TGTGCCAGCAGCCCCAACAGGGGAGCTAACTATGGCTACACCTTC
TRBJ2-1 many 17 TRBV7-9 TRBD2 CASSNIGELAGSNEQFF TGTGCCAGCAGCAACATCGGGGAACTAGCGGGTTCCAATGAGCAGTTCTTC
TRBJ1-2 few 13 TRBV13 - CASRVTVGYGYTF TGTGCCAGCAGGGTAACAGTGGGCTATGGCTACACCTTC
TRBJ1-5 - 16 TRBV5-6 - CASSSLRTARNQPQHF TGTGCCAGCAGCTCACTCCGGACCGCCCGAAATCAGCCCCAGCATTTT
TRBJ2-7 many 14 TRBV27 - CASSLSVHDYEQYF TGTGCCAGCAGTTTATCGGTTCATGACTACGAGCAGTACTTC
TRBJ2-1 few 14 TRBV6-1 - CASNTFGTEHEQFF TGTGCCAGCAACACTTTTGGGACCGAGCATGAGCAGTTCTTC
TRBJ2-7 many 13 TRBV12-3/TRBV12-4 TRBD1 CASSSLTGTGQYF TGTGCCAGCAGTTCCCTGACAGGGACCGGGCAGTACTTC
TRBJ2-1 many 16 TRBV10-3 TRBD2 CAISPTWTSRYNEQFF TGTGCCATCAGCCCTACTTGGACTAGCCGCTACAATGAGCAGTTCTTC
TRBJ2-1 - 15 TRBV19 TRBD2 CASSPWTSSYNEQFF TGTGCCAGTAGTCCCTGGACTAGCTCCTACAATGAGCAGTTCTTC
TRBJ2-1 many 15 TRBV7-2 TRBD2 CASSMTSGRLNEQFF TGTGCCAGCAGCATGACTAGCGGGAGACTCAATGAGCAGTTCTTC
TRBJ2-1 - 14 TRBV19 TRBD2 CASSWREGNNEQFF TGTGCCAGTAGTTGGCGGGAGGGGAACAATGAGCAGTTCTTC
TRBJ2-2 many 15 TRBV2 TRBD2 CASKGRESNTGELFF TGTGCCAGCAAGGGGCGGGAGTCTAACACCGGGGAGCTGTTTTTT
TRBJ1-5 many 15 TRBV28 TRBD1 CASTDRGYSNQPQHF TGTGCCAGCACTGACAGGGGATATAGCAATCAGCCCCAGCATTTT
TRBJ1-2 few 16 TRBV7-2 TRBD1 CASSLTPRTGHYGYTF TGTGCCAGCAGCTTAACCCCACGGACAGGCCACTATGGCTACACCTTC
TRBJ1-1 many 12 TRBV29-1 - CSVELLPNWAFF TGCAGCGTTGAATTATTGCCGAATTGGGCTTTCTTT
TRBJ2-7 - 12 TRBV27 TRBD1 CAVGQEAYEQYF TGTGCCGTAGGACAGGAGGCTTACGAGCAGTACTTC
TRBJ2-3 many 14 TRBV15 - CATSRDPATDTQYF TGTGCCACCAGCAGAGATCCGGCCACAGATACGCAGTATTTT
TRBJ2-7 few 15 TRBV5-4 - CASSPDGYTSYEQYF TGTGCCAGCAGCCCCGACGGGTACACATCCTACGAGCAGTACTTC
TRBJ2-7 many 14 TRBV7-2 - CASSHRQASYEQYF TGTGCCAGCAGCCATCGACAGGCCTCCTACGAGCAGTACTTC
TRBJ1-1 many 14 TRBV6-5 - CASSYARQATEAFF TGTGCCAGCAGTTACGCCCGACAGGCCACTGAAGCTTTCTTT
TRBJ2-4 - 15 TRBV5-6 - CASSPDGEAKNIQYF TGTGCCAGCAGCCCCGACGGGGAAGCCAAAAACATTCAGTACTTC
TRBJ2-1 many 18 TRBV11-2 TRBD1 CASSLVGGDGTGSNEQFF TGTGCCAGCAGCTTAGTTGGGGGGGATGGGACAGGGAGCAATGAGCAGTTCTTC
TRBJ2-7 few 16 TRBV5-4 TRBD2 CASRDSGRSSPYEQYF TGTGCCAGCAGGGATAGCGGGAGGTCGTCCCCCTACGAGCAGTACTTC
TRBJ2-5 many 14 TRBV6-5 - CASSPKTREETQYF TGTGCCAGCAGTCCAAAGACCAGGGAGGAGACCCAGTACTTC
TRBJ2-1 - 13 TRBV9 - CASSAGANNEQFF TGTGCCAGCAGCGCCGGGGCAAACAATGAGCAGTTCTTC
TRBJ1-1 many 15 TRBV12-3/TRBV12-4 - CASSDRTGFGTEAFF TGTGCCAGCAGTGACCGGACGGGGTTTGGCACTGAAGCTTTCTTT
TRBJ2-3 - 13 TRBV9 - CASKDYRTDTQYF TGTGCCAGCAAGGACTATCGGACAGATACGCAGTATTTT
TRBJ1-1 many 12 TRBV28 - CASSNANTEAFF TGTGCCAGCAGTAACGCGAACACTGAAGCTTTCTTT
TRBJ1-2 - 14 TRBV29-1 TRBD1 CSVTGGAVNYGYTF TGCAGCGTGACAGGGGGCGCCGTCAACTATGGCTACACCTTC
TRBJ2-1 - 11 TRBV20-1 - CSARVVNEQFF TGCAGTGCTAGAGTGGTCAATGAGCAGTTCTTC
TRBJ2-7 once 14 TRBV6-2/TRBV6-3 TRBD2 CASSAPIAGGEQYF TGTGCCAGCAGTGCCCCCATAGCGGGAGGGGAGCAGTACTTC